The 31 T cell receptor beta chains reported below all come from one sample, sequenced in a study of T cell repertoires in cytomegalovirus infection. TCRdb re-called the reads with MiXCR, one entry per CDR3 protein. The table lists about 890,000 distinct CDR3 sequences, 31% of them singletons, with about an eighth in the top ten. No cognate antigen is known for these TCRs. The sequencing used cultured CD8+ T cells from PBMCs, collected from culture after CMV antigen stimulation. Receptors originate from a human donor in good health (CMV status not recorded). Some clones in this sample may be carry-over from other donors' samples.

This chain joins TRBV5-4 and TRBJ2-7; D is possibly TRBD1 or TRBD2 (5 bases each). This CDR3 contains 13 residues. V was shortened by 2 bases and J by 3 bases, with 9 bases between the two germline ends. The V gene's germline CDR1 is SGHNT and CDR2 YYREEE (reference sequence). CDR3 residues: CASSLWDGYEQYF. In DNA form, the CDR3 reads TGTGCCAGCAGCTTATGGGACGGCTACGAGCAGTACTTC. The variable domain in full, completed from reference TRBV5-4 and TRBJ2-7, reads ETGVTQSPTHLIKTRGQQVTLRCSSQSGHNTVSWYQQALGQGPQFIFQYYREEENGRGNFPPRFSGLQFPNYSSELNVNALELDDSALYLCASSLWDGYEQYFGPGTRLTVT.

The sample holds a few counts of this clonotype. The CDR3 DNA reads as TGTGCCAGCAGCGTGTCCAGGGCCAATAATGAAAAACTGTTTTTT. It yields the protein CASSVSRANNEKLFF. This chain uses TRBV9 with TRBJ1-4, with D possibly TRBD1 on 5 matching bases. CDR1 SGDLS and CDR2 YYNGEE come from the germline V gene. The CDR3 runs to 15 residues. Trimming removed 2 bases at V and 4 bases at J, with 12 bases between.

This chain links TRBV9 with TRBJ2-3; D perhaps matches TRBD2 (5 bases). Germline V gives CDR1 SGDLS, CDR2 YYNGEE. V dropped 3 bases and J dropped 0 bases, with 14 bases sitting between them. The CDR3 runs 16 residues. The CDR3 region has the DNA TGTGCCAGCAGCGCTCATCCGGACTCTAGCACAGATACGCAGTATTTT. Translating it yields CASSAHPDSSTDTQYF.

In this sample, this clonotype turned up many times. The chain links TRBV7-8 to TRBJ2-1; 9 nucleotides match TRBD2. V was pared by 6 bases and J by 7 bases, with 16 bases of the junction left unmatched. The CDR3 spans 17 residues. Germline V gene data show CDR1 as SGHVS and CDR2 as FQNEAQ. This chain's CDR3 is CASSSLVASGDMNEQFF. CDR3 nucleotides: TGTGCCAGCAGTTCCTTGGTGGCTAGCGGGGATATGAATGAGCAGTTCTTC.

The chain uses TRBV28 and TRBJ2-7, with no clear D. The CDR3 length is 13 residues. V lost 1 base, J lost 4 bases, and 8 bases lay in between. The germline CDR1 and CDR2 sequences are MDHEN and SYDVKM. CDR3 nucleotide sequence: TGTGCCAGCAGTTTATTTGACCAATACGAGCAGTACTTC. Protein product: CASSLFDQYEQYF.

The chain has TRBV27 and TRBJ2-3; 7 bases line up with TRBD1. CDR1 and CDR2 (germline): MNHEY, SMNVEV (reference sequence). Germline trimming cut 6 bases from V and 0 bases from J; bases unmatched to any gene: 9. This CDR3 is 16 amino acids long. CDR3 sequence: CASSSPGGYSTDTQYF. The CDR3 bases are TGTGCCAGCAGCTCCCCAGGGGGATATAGCACAGATACGCAGTATTTT.

Many counts were recorded for this clonotype. One end of the junction is discordant with germline, which a read error may explain. This chain joins TRBV12-3 or TRBV12-4 and TRBJ1-1; D is undetermined. This CDR3 contains 12 residues. The CDR3 here is CASGLGYTEAFF. The CDR3 DNA sequence: TGTGCCAGCGGTTTGGGGTACACTGAAGCTTTCTTT.

This chain connects TRBV2 to TRBJ2-4; TRBD2 matches at 11 bases. Germline V gene lookup returns CDR1 SNHLY and CDR2 FYNNEI. With V trimmed by 9 bases and J by 4 bases, 5 bases remained unmatched. This CDR3 is 14 amino acids long. The CDR3 spells CASPTSGDKNIQYF. For the CDR3, the DNA is TGTGCCAGTCCGACTAGCGGGGATAAAAACATTCAGTACTTC.

This clonotype was detected ten times or more. The gene calls are TRBV7-2 and TRBJ2-1; weak D call: TRBD2 (6 bases). Germline V gene lookup returns CDR1 SGHTA and CDR2 FQGNSA. The CDR3 runs to 15 residues. The V end was cut by 5 bases, the J end by 3 bases, with 14 bases between. This CDR3 reads CASSAGWGDYNEQFF. The CDR3 region has the DNA TGTGCCAGCAGCGCGGGATGGGGGGACTACAATGAGCAGTTCTTC.

The V call is TRBV12-5, the J call TRBJ2-7, with 9 bases aligning to TRBD1. Looked up from germline, CDR1 is LGHNT and CDR2 is FRNRAP. The CDR3 loop spans 14 amino acids. After removal of 5 bases from V and 6 bases from J, the junction contained 8 bases not matched to a gene. CDR3 amino acids: CASGTGTGRVEQYF. The DNA for the CDR3 is TGTGCTAGTGGTACAGGGACAGGGAGGGTCGAGCAGTACTTC.

The chain has TRBV6-6 and TRBJ1-1; D is unclear. Trimming cost V 2 bases and J 3 bases, with 10 bases left between them. CDR1 and CDR2 from the germline V gene are MNHNY and SVGAGI (reference sequence). This CDR3 spans 14 amino acids. The CDR3 is CASSYRSLDTEAFF. For the CDR3, the DNA is TGTGCCAGCAGTTACAGAAGCCTGGACACTGAAGCTTTCTTT.

The chain links TRBV5-4 to TRBJ2-5; 7 bases map to TRBD1. CDR1 SGHNT and CDR2 YYREEE come from the germline V gene (reference sequence). With V trimmed by 3 bases and J by 5 bases, 4 bases remained unmatched. CDR3 length: 13 amino acids. CDR3 in DNA: TGTGCCAGCAGCTCCCGGGGACAGGAGACCCAGTACTTC. Amino acid sequence: CASSSRGQETQYF.

The V and J genes are TRBV19 and TRBJ1-1, with 8 bases matching TRBD1. Germline V gene lookup returns CDR1 LNHDA and CDR2 SQIVND (reference sequence). CDR3 length equals 13 residues. Unmatched junction bases numbered 8, after V lost 6 bases and J lost 8 bases. CDR3 amino acids: CASSNDRGWEAFF. The CDR3 coding sequence is TGTGCCAGTAGCAACGACAGGGGTTGGGAAGCTTTCTTT.

There are many counts of this clonotype. The chain has TRBV7-9 and TRBJ1-2; D gene uncertain. Between the trimmed V and J ends, which lost 1 base and 3 bases, there was a span of 9 bases. The germline gives CDR1 SEHNR, CDR2 FQNEAQ (reference sequence). The CDR3 totals 14 residues. CDR3 sequence (DNA): TGTGCCAGCAGCTTAGAGGGCAGCTACTATGGCTACACCTTC. Protein product: CASSLEGSYYGYTF.

The chain joins TRBV6-6 to TRBJ2-6; 10 bases match TRBD1. V dropped 2 bases and J dropped 0; count of bases not matched to a gene: 10. Germline assignment: CDR1 MNHNY and CDR2 SVGAGI (reference sequence). This CDR3 is 20 amino acids long. The CDR3 protein is CASSYRTGTGDYSGANVLTF. The DNA for the CDR3 is TGTGCCAGCAGTTACCGAACCGGGACAGGGGATTACTCTGGGGCCAACGTCCTGACTTTC.

The rearrangement joins TRBV7-6 to TRBJ2-5; no firm D call. CDR1 is SGHVS, CDR2 FNYEAQ, per germline. V lost 1 base to trimming and J lost 13 bases, with 10 bases between them. The CDR3 consists of 11 residues. The CDR3: CASSLDLRRYF. The CDR3 DNA follows: TGTGCCAGCAGCTTAGACCTCAGGAGGTACTTC.

This clonotype was recorded many times. CDR3 protein: CASSPGTGGRRAKNIQYF. The DNA of the CDR3 is TGTGCCAGCAGCCCCGGGACAGGGGGCCGTAGAGCCAAAAACATTCAGTACTTC. The chain recombines TRBV7-2 with TRBJ2-4; TRBD1 agrees at 12 bases. The CDR3 is 18 residues long. Germline V lookup: CDR1 SGHTA, CDR2 FQGNSA. V shed 5 bases and J 0 bases; nucleotides not matched to a gene: 8.

CDR3 in DNA: TGCAGTGCTAGAGGCCTAGGGCTAGCGGGGGGCAATGAGCAGTTCTTC. Residues: CSARGLGLAGGNEQFF. The chain combines TRBV20-1 with TRBJ2-1; TRBD2 matches 11 bases. The V and J ends lost 1 base and 6 bases, in that order; junction bases with no gene match: 8. The length of the CDR3 is 16 residues. CDR1 and CDR2 (germline): DFQATT, SNEGSKA (reference sequence).

J is TRBJ1-1 and V is TRBV6-2 or TRBV6-3, with no clear D. V gave up 0 bases and J gave up 8 bases, with 16 bases separating them. Germline V gene data show CDR1 as MNHEY and CDR2 as SVGEGT. The CDR3 runs to 15 residues. CDR3 in amino acids: CASSYSPLPQPEAFF. For the CDR3, the DNA is TGTGCCAGCAGTTACTCCCCATTACCACAGCCAGAAGCTTTCTTT.

This clonotype has just a few counts. The V call is TRBV6-2 or TRBV6-3, the J call TRBJ2-7; a weak D match, TRBD2 (5 bases). This CDR3 is built from 14 residues. V dropped 5 bases and J dropped 1 base, with 12 bases sitting between them. Germline V gives CDR1 MNHEY, CDR2 SVGEGT. For the CDR3, the DNA is TGTGCCAGCAGTAGCGGATGGGCGTCCTACGAGCAGTACGTC. It specifies CASSSGWASYEQYV.

At least ten counts were recorded for this clonotype. The chain has TRBV7-6 and TRBJ2-4, with TRBD2 identical over 11 bases. The CDR3 runs 15 residues. V trimming: 5 bases; J trimming: 9 bases; junction bases outside the gene matches: 9. Germline V gene sequence: CDR1 SGHVS, CDR2 FNYEAQ. This chain's CDR3 is CASSRSGGALGIQYF. CDR3 nucleotides: TGTGCCAGCAGCCGTAGCGGGGGGGCCTTGGGCATTCAGTACTTC.

A few counts support this clonotype. The V and J genes are TRBV7-3 and TRBJ1-1; 8 bases are a match to TRBD1. The CDR3 extends over 15 amino acids. V gave up 5 bases and J gave up 4 bases; unmatched junction bases: 9. Germline assignment: CDR1 SGHTA and CDR2 FQGTGA. CDR3 in amino acids: CASSPTTGVGTEAFF. Written as DNA, the CDR3 is TGTGCCAGCAGCCCAACGACAGGGGTGGGCACTGAAGCTTTCTTT.

The V call is TRBV7-6, the J call TRBJ1-1; no definite D call. The CDR3 has 13 amino acids. Germline values: CDR1 SGHVS, CDR2 FNYEAQ. The ends were cut back, 4 bases at V and 1 base at J, with 7 bases in the middle. The CDR3 is CASSSDKNTEAFF. The CDR3 nucleotides are TGTGCCAGCAGCTCCGACAAGAACACTGAAGCTTTCTTT.

The chain combines TRBV15 with TRBJ2-3; 7 bases align to TRBD1. The CDR3 is made up of 17 amino acids. Germline V lookup: CDR1 LNHNV, CDR2 YYDKDF (reference sequence). V was pared by 0 bases and J by 1 base, with 7 bases of the junction left unmatched. CDR3 region: CATSRETGYLGTDTQYF. The CDR3 DNA reads TGTGCCACCAGCAGAGAGACAGGGTATTTAGGCACAGATACGCAGTATTTT. Looking up the rest from reference TRBV15 and TRBJ2-3 gives the full variable domain: DAMVIQNPRYQVTQFGKPVTLSCSQTLNHNVMYWYQQKSSQAPKLLFHYYDKDFNNEADTPDNFQSRRPNTSFCFLDIRSPGLGDTAMYLCATSRETGYLGTDTQYFGPGTRLTVL.

The chain employs TRBV12-3 or TRBV12-4 and TRBJ2-5, with D perhaps matching TRBD1 or TRBD2 (6 bases each). This CDR3 has 14 residues. Trimming shortened V by 9 bases and J by 2 bases, and 16 bases separated the two germline ends. DNA for the CDR3: TGTGCCAGTGTCGAAGGAGGGGGGCAAGAGACCCAGTACTTC. It specifies CASVEGGGQETQYF.

The V call is TRBV27, the J call TRBJ1-1; D is perhaps TRBD1 (5 bases). V was clipped by 2 bases and J by 8 bases, with 21 bases between them. Germline V lookup: CDR1 MNHEY, CDR2 SMNVEV (reference sequence). CDR3 length: 16 amino acids. CDR3 nucleotide sequence: TGTGCCAGCAGTTTAGTGGGAACAGGCCCAAGGAGAGAAGCTTTCTTT. Its translation is CASSLVGTGPRREAFF.

Remarks on this clonotype: Germline is not matched at one junction end, which may reflect a read error. The chain joins TRBV12-3 or TRBV12-4 to TRBJ1-2; tentatively, D is TRBD1 (5 bases). The CDR3 has 14 amino acids. Written as DNA, the CDR3 is TGTACCAGCAGTCCTTTAGGGGTCCTCTATGGCTACACCTTC. It translates to CTSSPLGVLYGYTF.

The CDR3 is CSARAPNSYEQYF. CDR3 DNA sequence: TGCAGTGCTAGGGCACCAAACTCCTACGAGCAGTACTTC. The gene calls are TRBV20-1 and TRBJ2-7, with no clear D. Germline V gives CDR1 DFQATT, CDR2 SNEGSKA (reference sequence). Trimming removed 3 bases at V and 0 bases at J, with 9 bases between. CDR3 length equals 13 residues.

This rearrangement joins TRBV4-2 to TRBJ2-5; possible D gene TRBD2, 5 bases. CDR1 is LGHNA and CDR2 is YNFKEQ in the germline V gene. The V and J ends lost 4 bases and 4 bases respectively, with 13 bases between them. The CDR3 is 14 residues long. The CDR3 reads CASSLDYNGETQYF. CDR3 nucleotide sequence: TGTGCCAGCAGCCTAGACTACAACGGAGAGACCCAGTACTTC.

The chain joins TRBV29-1 to TRBJ2-1; the D gene is possibly TRBD2 (6 bases). This CDR3 has 11 amino acids. V dropped 4 bases and J dropped 14 bases, with 15 bases sitting between them. Germline values: CDR1 SQVTM, CDR2 ANQGSEA. CDR3 DNA: TGCAGCGTTGGGTTAGGGGACTTGGAGTTCTTC. Protein sequence: CSVGLGDLEFF.

This sequence joins TRBV7-6 and TRBJ2-1; D might be TRBD2 (7 bases). The germline gives CDR1 SGHVS, CDR2 FNYEAQ. V was pared by 4 bases and J by 3 bases, with 22 bases between. The CDR3 contains 18 residues. The CDR3 sequence is CASSSLDGEGGHYNEQFF. The DNA for the CDR3 is TGTGCCAGCAGCTCCCTAGACGGGGAGGGGGGGCACTACAATGAGCAGTTCTTC.